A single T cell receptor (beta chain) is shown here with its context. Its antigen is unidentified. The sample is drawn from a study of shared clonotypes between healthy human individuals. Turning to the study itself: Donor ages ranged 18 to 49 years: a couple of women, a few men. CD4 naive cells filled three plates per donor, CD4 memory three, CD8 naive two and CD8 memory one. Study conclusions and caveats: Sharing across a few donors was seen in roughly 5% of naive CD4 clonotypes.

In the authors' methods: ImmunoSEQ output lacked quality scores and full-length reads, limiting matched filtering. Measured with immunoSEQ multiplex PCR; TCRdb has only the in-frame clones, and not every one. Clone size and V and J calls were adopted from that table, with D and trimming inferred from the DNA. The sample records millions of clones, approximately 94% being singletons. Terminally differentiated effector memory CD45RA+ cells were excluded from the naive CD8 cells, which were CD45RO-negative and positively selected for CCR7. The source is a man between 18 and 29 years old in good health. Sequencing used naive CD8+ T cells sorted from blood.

The CDR3 loop is CAISTLREGMMNEQFF. CDR3 in DNA: TGTGCCATCAGTACGTTACGGGAGGGCATGATGAATGAGCAGTTCTTC. The chain couples TRBV10-3 to TRBJ2-1; TRBD2 aligns across 8 bases. The germline CDR1 and CDR2 sequences are ENHRY and SYGVKD. The V segment lost 5 bases and the J segment 7 bases; nucleotides outside the gene matches: 13. The length of the CDR3 is 16 residues.